This TCR beta chain was identified in a study of monozygotic twins with inflammatory bowel disease. Whole-study findings and limits: Distinguishing T cell subtypes was not possible.

For each CDR3 protein, TCRdb gives one entry from its re-call of the 5' RACE reads, without DNA. This table lists 330,000 or so distinct CDR3 sequences. Germline lookup yields CDR1 SEHNR and CDR2 FQNEAQ (reference sequence). The CDR3 spans 15 residues. Notes on this clonotype: The target antigen is unknown.

Whole blood supplied total RNA, and T cells were not sorted. Material: blood. The TCR comes from a human donor with ulcerative colitis or Crohn's disease, or a healthy co-twin of an affected twin (not recorded which). The rearrangement uses TRBV7-9 and TRBJ1-1; checking the TCRdb D call of TRBD1 is not possible without DNA. The CDR3: CASSFDRVRNTEAFF.